Presented here are 32 T cell receptor beta chains from one specimen sequenced in a study of glioma-infiltrating T cells. Amplification of TCR alpha and beta CDR3 regions from RNA used iRepertoire nested multiplex PCR. MiXCR, run by TCRdb on the multiplex PCR reads, gives a single entry per CDR3 protein. The repertoire includes 4,500 to 6,000 distinct CDR3 sequences, 31% of them detected once, and approximately 7% sits in the top ten. Sequencing was carried out using glioma tissue, nonneoplastic brain tissue, or PBMCs (not recorded which). These TCRs come from a human donor with low-grade glioma or glioblastoma, undergoing nonglioma brain surgery, or in good health (not recorded which).

This clonotype is classed as medium-sized (0.01 to 0.1%). The chain is built from TRBV4-2 and TRBJ2-2; D is perhaps TRBD1 or TRBD2 (5 bases each). Trimming left V 0 bases short and J 7 bases short, with 12 bases between. Germline assignment: CDR1 LGHNA and CDR2 YNFKEQ. The CDR3 length is 15 residues. The CDR3 sequence: CASSQEYGAVGELFF. CDR3 nucleotide sequence: TGTGCCAGCAGCCAAGAATACGGGGCGGTCGGGGAGCTGTTTTTT.

This clonotype turned up a few times. It may be a read error: a sequence one base away is much more abundant. V is TRBV19 and J is TRBJ1-5; 7 nucleotides line up with TRBD1. V shed 4 bases and J 7 bases; nucleotides not matched to a gene: 13. The germline V gene encodes CDR1 LNHDA and CDR2 SQIVND (reference sequence). The CDR3 consists of 16 residues. The CDR3 DNA follows: TGTGCCAGTAGTAGTACCGGGACAGTGAGTTTCCAGCCCCAGCATTTT. Residues: CASSSTGTVSFQPQHF.

This clonotype was recorded at least ten times. The CDR3 spells CASSLGLAGGRLGTDTQYF. The CDR3 DNA reads TGCGCCAGCAGCTTGGGGCTAGCGGGGGGCCGACTAGGCACAGATACGCAGTATTTT. The chain links TRBV5-1 to TRBJ2-3, with 11 bases matching TRBD2. From germline, CDR1 is SGHRS and CDR2 YFSETQ. V lost 0 bases and J lost 1; bases outside the gene matches: 10. The CDR3 is 19 amino acids.

Many counts were recorded for this clonotype. A junction end diverges from the germline sequence, so it may reflect a read error. The chain joins TRBV4-1 to TRBJ2-5, with 10 bases lining up with TRBD2. There are 17 residues in the CDR3. Germline CDR1 reads MGHRA; CDR2 reads YSYEKL. CDR3 sequence: CASSQLIAGGVLEAQYF. CDR3 DNA sequence: TGCGCCAGCAGCCAACTCATAGCGGGGGGCGTCCTAGAGGCCCAGTACTTC.

This clonotype was detected ten times or more. This chain links TRBV18 with TRBJ2-2; D unclear. This CDR3 is 14 amino acids long. V was pared by 3 bases and J by 1 base, with 6 bases between. From germline, CDR1 is KGHSH and CDR2 LQKENI. CDR3 DNA sequence: TGTGCCAGCTCACCTCAGGTGAACACCGGGGAGCTGTTTTTT. Its translation is CASSPQVNTGELFF. Full variable domain (rest looked up from reference TRBV18 and TRBJ2-2): NAGVMQNPRHLVRRRGQEARLRCSPMKGHSHVYWYRQLPEEGLKFMVYLQKENIIDESGMPKERFSAEFPKEGPSILRIQQVVRGDSAAYFCASSPQVNTGELFFGEGSRLTVL.

By share, this clonotype ranks as medium-sized. The CDR3 DNA reads as TGCGCCAGCAGCATCTTGGGCGGGACAGACTATGGCTACACCTTC. This gives the protein CASSILGGTDYGYTF. The chain uses TRBV5-1 and TRBJ1-2; 7 bases agree with TRBD1. The CDR3 is made up of 15 amino acids. Germline CDR1 reads SGHRS; CDR2 reads YFSETQ. After removal of 4 bases from V and 3 bases from J, the junction contained 9 bases not matched to a gene.

This clonotype was counted only a few times. CDR3 amino acids: CSVDIGGDEQFF. CDR3 coding DNA: TGCAGCGTTGATATAGGGGGCGATGAGCAGTTCTTC. This chain joins TRBV29-1 and TRBJ2-1, with TRBD1 matching over 7 bases. Germline V gene sequence: CDR1 SQVTM, CDR2 ANQGSEA. V lost 3 bases, J lost 8 bases, and 4 bases stayed unmatched. This CDR3 is built from 12 residues.

This clonotype appeared a few times. This chain joins TRBV29-1 and TRBJ2-1, with a possible D match to TRBD2 (6 bases). The CDR3 consists of 13 residues. V was cut by 5 bases and J by 4 bases, with 12 bases left in between. Germline CDR1 SQVTM, CDR2 ANQGSEA. The CDR3: CSVQVGGYNEQFF. CDR3 DNA: TGCAGCGTTCAAGTGGGGGGATACAATGAGCAGTTCTTC.

The chain recombines TRBV6-2 or TRBV6-3 with TRBJ1-1, with 9 bases lining up with TRBD1. The CDR3 runs to 18 residues. The V gene's germline CDR1 is MNHEY and CDR2 SVGEGT. V lost 5 bases and J lost 4; bases outside the gene matches: 17. The CDR3 region is CASSGVLGGTGIGTEAFF. Written as DNA, the CDR3 is TGTGCCAGCAGTGGTGTTTTAGGCGGGACAGGGATCGGCACTGAAGCTTTCTTT.

A word on this clonotype: Germline is not matched at one junction end, which may reflect a read error. The V gene is TRBV6-2 or TRBV6-3, the J gene TRBJ2-1; tentatively, D is TRBD2 (5 bases). The CDR3 spans 11 residues. Germline loops: CDR1 MNHEY, CDR2 SVGEGT. DNA for the CDR3: TGCGCCAGCAGGCTAGCTGTGGAGCAGTTCTTC. It translates to CASRLAVEQFF.

In this sample, this clonotype is medium-sized (0.01 to 0.1%). CDR3 region: CASSPSGRTEAFF. As DNA, the CDR3 is TGTGCCAGCAGCCCCTCAGGGCGGACTGAAGCTTTCTTT. The rearrangement joins TRBV7-9 to TRBJ1-1; D might be TRBD1 (5 bases). With 5 bases removed from V and 5 bases from J, the gap between germline ends came to 12 bases. The V gene's germline CDR1 is SEHNR and CDR2 FQNEAQ (reference sequence). The CDR3 is 13 amino acids.

J is TRBJ1-3 and V is TRBV27, with no clear D. The CDR3 extends over 15 amino acids. Germline lookup yields CDR1 MNHEY and CDR2 SMNVEV (reference sequence). Deletions cut 6 bases from V and 3 bases from J, with 15 bases between. The CDR3 DNA reads as TGTGCCAGCAGCGTGTACCCCGTCCATGGAAACACCATATATTTT. Its protein product is CASSVYPVHGNTIYF.

This clonotype has at least ten counts. This may arise from a read error, as a much more abundant clone is one base away. The J gene is TRBJ2-5, the V gene TRBV28; D ambiguous. The germline V and J ends were trimmed by 5 bases and 1 base, with 14 bases remaining between them. Germline V gene lookup returns CDR1 MDHEN and CDR2 SYDVKM. The CDR3 is made up of 15 amino acids. The CDR3 nucleotides read TGTGCCAGCAGTCCTTCGCTTTCCGTCCAAGAGACCCAGTACTTC. Translated: CASSPSLSVQETQYF.

By frequency in the sample, this clonotype is medium-sized (0.01 to 0.1%). V gene TRBV20-1 combines with J gene TRBJ2-1; no reliable D call. The CDR3 length is 14 residues. Germline V gene sequence: CDR1 DFQATT, CDR2 SNEGSKA (reference sequence). The V end was cut by 0 bases, the J end by 4 bases, with 10 bases between. CDR3 sequence (DNA): TGCAGTGCTAGAGATTTAAGCAGATACAATGAGCAGTTCTTC. This sequence encodes CSARDLSRYNEQFF.

This clonotype has only one observation. The rearrangement uses TRBV24-1 and TRBJ2-5, with TRBD1 as a possible D gene (5 bases). V lost 7 bases, J lost 3 bases, and 14 bases lay in between. The CDR3 runs 14 residues. CDR1 is KGHDR and CDR2 is SFDVKD in the germline V gene. CDR3 coding DNA: TGTGCCACCAGCTCCCTTGGGGCCGAAGAGACCCAGTACTTC. This codes for CATSSLGAEETQYF.

This clonotype is judged medium-sized. The V and J genes are TRBV7-6 and TRBJ2-3; no clear D gene. The CDR3 is 13 residues long. The germline V gene has CDR1 SGHVS and CDR2 FNYEAQ. Deletions cut 1 base from V and 1 base from J, with 3 bases between. CDR3 in amino acids: CASSLVGTDTQYF. The CDR3 nucleotides are TGTGCCAGCAGCTTAGTAGGCACAGATACGCAGTATTTT.

The sample holds many counts of this clonotype. The chain couples TRBV12-3 or TRBV12-4 to TRBJ2-5; 8 bases align to TRBD1. This CDR3 has 14 residues. V gave up 6 bases and J gave up 4 bases; unmatched junction bases: 7. The CDR3 sequence is CASSGDRGGETQYF. The CDR3 DNA reads TGTGCCAGCAGCGGCGACAGGGGCGGAGAGACCCAGTACTTC.

This clonotype has a count of ten or more. The V gene is TRBV5-6, the J gene TRBJ1-2, with a weak D call TRBD1 (6 bases). The CDR3 runs to 17 residues. The V and J ends lost 0 bases and 1 base respectively, with 16 bases between them. Germline CDR1 is SGHDT and CDR2 is YYEEEE. CDR3 coding DNA: TGTGCCAGCAGCTTGGGGCCGGACAGCCTTTTTAACTATGGCTACACCTTC. Translation gives CASSLGPDSLFNYGYTF. Variable domain in full (rest from reference TRBV5-6 and TRBJ1-2): DAGVTQSPTHLIKTRGQQVTLRCSPKSGHDTVSWYQQALGQGPQFIFQYYEEEERQRGNFPDRFSGHQFPNYSSELNVNALLLGDSALYLCASSLGPDSLFNYGYTFGSGTRLTVV.

In this sample, this clonotype turned up many times. V gene TRBV19 combines with J gene TRBJ2-2, with D possibly being TRBD2 (6 bases). Per germline, CDR1 LNHDA and CDR2 SQIVND (reference sequence). Trimming shortened V by 7 bases and J by 4 bases, and 19 bases separated the two germline ends. The CDR3 has 16 amino acids. Here the CDR3 reads CASTYNTGSSTGELFF. The CDR3 coding sequence is TGTGCCAGTACCTATAACACCGGGAGCAGCACCGGGGAGCTGTTTTTT.

This clonotype was counted a single time. The rearrangement links TRBV15 to TRBJ2-3; possible D gene TRBD2, 6 bases. The V end was cut by 1 base, the J end by 7 bases, with 9 bases between. The CDR3 spans 13 residues. Germline V gene sequence: CDR1 LNHNV, CDR2 YYDKDF (reference sequence). The CDR3 coding sequence is TGTGCCACCAGCAGAGGGGGGGAAAATACGCAGTATTTT. Protein sequence: CATSRGGENTQYF.

This clonotype counts as medium-sized (0.01 to 0.1%). The chain recombines TRBV4-2 with TRBJ2-1, with D uncertain. The V gene's germline CDR1 is LGHNA and CDR2 YNFKEQ. V was clipped by 0 bases and J by 9 bases, with 9 bases between them. This CDR3 contains 13 residues. The CDR3 here is CASSQEIRTEQFF. The DNA for the CDR3 is TGTGCCAGCAGCCAAGAGATAAGGACTGAGCAGTTCTTC.

A note on this clonotype: At one end the junction does not follow the germline gene, possibly because of a read error. The rearrangement joins TRBV28 to TRBJ2-1; D ambiguous. This CDR3 contains 12 residues. CDR1 MDHEN and CDR2 SYDVKM come from the germline V gene. The CDR3 sequence is CARSLSQFEKFF. CDR3 DNA: TGTGCCAGGAGTTTGTCCCAATTTGAGAAGTTCTTC.

This clonotype qualifies as medium-sized. The rearrangement joins TRBV7-9 to TRBJ2-3; TRBD1 might be the D (5 bases). From germline, CDR1 is SEHNR and CDR2 FQNEAQ (reference sequence). This CDR3 is 14 amino acids long. V was shortened by 6 bases and J by 1 base, with 11 bases between the two germline ends. The CDR3 spells CASSGAYRTDTQYF. The CDR3 DNA sequence: TGTGCCAGCAGTGGGGCTTACCGCACAGATACGCAGTATTTT.

The DNA for the CDR3 is TGTGCCAGCAGCGTAGCAGCGGGCCAGTCCACAGATACGCAGTATTTT. Translated: CASSVAAGQSTDTQYF. V is TRBV9 and J is TRBJ2-3; perhaps TRBD2 as D (6 bases). The CDR3 runs to 16 residues. Germline loops: CDR1 SGDLS, CDR2 YYNGEE. V was shortened by 0 bases and J by 2 bases, with 13 bases between the two germline ends.

The V gene is TRBV4-1, the J gene TRBJ2-3; 9 bases are a match to TRBD2. Germline loops: CDR1 MGHRA, CDR2 YSYEKL. The CDR3 spans 20 residues. Germline trimming cut 1 base from V and 4 bases from J; bases unmatched to any gene: 18. This chain's CDR3 is CASSQAISASGKAGADTQYF. As DNA, the CDR3 is TGCGCCAGCAGCCAAGCAATTTCAGCTAGCGGGAAGGCCGGGGCAGATACGCAGTATTTT.

Notes on this clonotype: Germline is not matched at one junction end, which may reflect a read error. V and J are TRBV28 and TRBJ2-1, with TRBD2 as a possible D gene (5 bases). The germline gives CDR1 MDHEN, CDR2 SYDVKM. This CDR3 is 17 amino acids long. The CDR3 DNA is TGTGCCAGCAGTTTAATCGGGGTGCCCCCTTCCTACAATGAGCAGTTCTTT. Translating gives CASSLIGVPPSYNEQFF.

The chain has TRBV15 and TRBJ1-5, with D unclear. V shed 4 bases and J shed 6 bases, with 13 bases lying between them. The CDR3 covers 14 residues. The germline V gene has CDR1 LNHNV and CDR2 YYDKDF (reference sequence). CDR3 amino acids: CATSIGGNSQPQHF. The CDR3 DNA sequence: TGTGCCACCAGCATTGGTGGGAATAGTCAGCCCCAGCATTTT.

The CDR3 reads CARTRREGTDTQYF. The CDR3 coding sequence is TGTGCCAGAACCCGCAGGGAGGGCACAGATACGCAGTATTTT. The J gene is TRBJ2-3, the V gene TRBV7-6, with a weak D call TRBD2 (6 bases). Trimming removed 9 bases from V and 1 base from J, with 14 bases in between. Germline-derived CDR1 and CDR2 are SGHVS and FNYEAQ. There are 14 residues in the CDR3.

Comments on this clonotype: A much bigger clone sits one base away, suggesting this may be a read error. The chain carries TRBV7-9 and TRBJ2-2; D is ambiguous. The CDR3 covers 14 residues. The germline V gene has CDR1 SEHNR and CDR2 FQNEAQ (reference sequence). This CDR3 reads CAGRLLGNTGELFF. DNA for the CDR3: TGTGCCGGCAGGTTATTGGGGAACACCGGGGAGCTGTTTTTT.

A remark on this clonotype: Mismatch with germline at one junction end may stem from a read error. V gene TRBV27 combines with J gene TRBJ1-5, with TRBD1 identical over 7 bases. The CDR3 has 14 amino acids. CDR1 is MNHEY and CDR2 is SMNVEV in the germline V gene (reference sequence). The CDR3 coding sequence is TGTGCCAGCAGGACGACAGGGATAAATCAGCACCAGCATTTT. Protein product: CASRTTGINQHQHF.

This clonotype was seen repeatedly, ten times or more. The chain recombines TRBV19 with TRBJ1-5, with a possible D match to TRBD1 (6 bases). From germline, CDR1 is LNHDA and CDR2 SQIVND (reference sequence). Trimming removed 2 bases at V and 3 bases at J, with 11 bases between. The CDR3 sequence is 15 residues long. Written as DNA, the CDR3 is TGTGCCAGTAGTATACGGACAGCCTACAATCAGCCCCAGCATTTT. This codes for CASSIRTAYNQPQHF.

A remark on this clonotype: One end of the junction fails to match germline, which may point to a read error. The chain joins TRBV4-1 to TRBJ1-5; D might be TRBD1 (5 bases). The germline gives CDR1 MGHRA, CDR2 YSYEKL. The CDR3 sequence is 13 residues long. This CDR3 reads CSSTQERGQPQHF. CDR3 bases: TGCTCCAGCACCCAAGAAAGGGGTCAGCCCCAGCATTTT.